This T cell receptor beta chain was observed in a study of blood T cell repertoires in COVID-19. For the study at large: Researchers got acute and convalescent COVID-19 samples from the United States, Italy and Spain. Nucleic acid was either cDNA or gDNA, and it came from T cells, B-cell-depleted T cells, or PBMCs.

Germline V gives CDR1 MNHNY, CDR2 SVGAGI (reference sequence). V dropped 6 bases and J dropped 5; count of bases not matched to a gene: 9. CDR3 length: 14 residues. In the original workflow: Cell counts per sample came from amplifying reference gene primers. TCRdb's copy holds only in-frame clones and misses some; the assay was immunoSEQ multiplex PCR. The D gene and trimming were derived from the DNA, and the V and J assignments and clone size from that table. The data show roughly 220,000 clones, roughly 84% seen once. Specimen: peripheral blood. This TCR was recovered from a man under 40 with active or convalescent COVID-19. V is TRBV6-6 and J is TRBJ2-5; 7 positions agree with TRBD1. The CDR3 reads CASSPHTGDETQYF. CDR3 sequence (DNA): TGTGCCAGCAGCCCGCACACAGGGGATGAGACCCAGTACTTC.